These 5 T cell receptor beta chains were all obtained from the same sample, sequenced in a study of blood T cell repertoires in COVID-19. Some clones are missing from TCRdb's copy, which holds only in-frame ones; the method was immunoSEQ multiplex PCR. The sample records around 170,000 clones, approximately 88% being singletons. Sequencing input: peripheral blood. Source of these receptors: a man aged 18 to 30 with active or convalescent COVID-19.

CDR3 sequence: CASSSTGIGEKLFF. In nucleotides, the CDR3 is TGTGCCAGTAGTTCGACAGGGATTGGAGAAAAACTGTTTTTT. The V call is TRBV19, the J call TRBJ1-4; 7 bases line up with TRBD1. Unmatched junction bases numbered 8, after V lost 5 bases and J lost 8 bases. Germline-derived CDR1 and CDR2 are LNHDA and SQIVND (reference sequence). This CDR3 has 14 residues.

The CDR3: CASSVGGRAYGYTF. The CDR3 nucleotides are TGTGCCAGCAGTGTCGGGGGGCGCGCCTATGGCTACACCTTC. The V call is TRBV28, the J call TRBJ1-2, with D perhaps TRBD1 (6 bases). The CDR3 totals 14 residues. V lost 5 bases to trimming and J lost 4 bases, with 14 bases between them. The germline V gene has CDR1 MDHEN and CDR2 SYDVKM.

The genes are TRBV5-1 and TRBJ1-1; D might be TRBD1 (6 bases). CDR1 and CDR2 from the germline V gene are SGHRS and YFSETQ. The length of the CDR3 is 15 residues. Trimming removed 1 base at V and 3 bases at J, with 13 bases between. In nucleotides, the CDR3 is TGCGCCAGCAGCTTGAGTGGCAGGGGAGACACTGAAGCTTTCTTT. Protein sequence: CASSLSGRGDTEAFF.

V and J are TRBV5-1 and TRBJ2-1; D unresolved. The CDR3 is 14 amino acids. Per the germline V gene, CDR1 is SGHRS and CDR2 is YFSETQ. V shed 0 bases and J shed 9 bases, with 13 bases lying between them. The CDR3: CASSLAVMSVEQFF. The DNA for the CDR3 is TGCGCCAGCAGCTTGGCCGTAATGTCGGTTGAGCAGTTCTTC. Full variable domain (remainder filled in from reference TRBV5-1 and TRBJ2-1): KAGVTQTPRYLIKTRGQQVTLSCSPISGHRSVSWYQQTPGQGLQFLFEYFSETQRNKGNFPGRFSGRQFSNSRSEMNVSTLELGDSALYLCASSLAVMSVEQFFGPGTRLTVL.

V usage is TRBV2 and J usage is TRBJ1-5, with 7 bases lining up with TRBD1. Unmatched junction bases numbered 3, after V lost 5 bases and J lost 2 bases. The germline V gene encodes CDR1 SNHLY and CDR2 FYNNEI. There are 14 residues in the CDR3. CDR3: CASSIDRGNQPQHF. The CDR3 region has the DNA TGTGCCAGCAGTATTGACAGGGGCAATCAGCCCCAGCATTTT.